These 17 T cell receptor beta chains came from one sample sequenced in a study of breast tumors, draining lymph nodes, adjacent tissues. Breast cancer patients provided tissue from their axillary draining lymph nodes. MiXCR, applied by TCRdb to the multiplex PCR reads, yields one record per CDR3 protein. The profile shows 100,000 to 150,000 distinct CDR3 sequences, about 20% of them singletons. The material sequenced was axillary lymph node tissue. All receptors come from a female donor with breast cancer. Some clones in this sample may be carry-over from other donors' samples.

This clonotype was seen once. Just one base apart from a much larger clone, this may be a read error. This chain uses TRBV19 with TRBJ1-6; tentatively, D is TRBD1 (6 bases). This CDR3 region has 13 residues. The germline gives CDR1 LNHDA, CDR2 SQIVND (reference sequence). The CDR3: CTSSSGQLSPLHF. CDR3 sequence (DNA): TGTACCAGTAGCTCTGGACAGCTCTCACCCCTCCACTTT.

This clonotype appeared many times. V gene TRBV28 combines with J gene TRBJ1-2; 9 positions match TRBD1. The CDR3 is 14 amino acids. From germline, CDR1 is MDHEN and CDR2 SYDVKM. Trimming removed 5 bases from V and 3 bases from J; junction bases left unmatched: 4. CDR3 amino acids: CASSQGQGYYGYTF. The CDR3 region has the DNA TGTGCCAGCAGTCAGGGACAGGGCTACTATGGCTACACCTTC.

There are many counts of this clonotype. V gene TRBV6-1 combines with J gene TRBJ2-1; 13 bases map to TRBD2. Looked up from germline, CDR1 is MNHNS and CDR2 is SASEGT. The CDR3 runs to 15 residues. The V and J ends lost 4 bases and 4 bases, in that order; junction bases with no gene match: 1. The CDR3 reads CASSGLAGGYNEQFF. CDR3 coding DNA: TGTGCCAGCAGTGGACTAGCGGGAGGATACAATGAGCAGTTCTTC.

This clonotype was counted ten times or more. The chain uses TRBV25-1 and TRBJ2-2, with 7 bases that match TRBD1. Per germline, CDR1 MGHDK and CDR2 SYGVNS. The CDR3 loop spans 15 amino acids. The junction had 7 bases not matched to a gene; V was cut back by 6 bases and J by 3 bases. The CDR3 is CASRADRVYTGELFF. The CDR3 coding sequence is TGTGCCAGCAGAGCCGACAGGGTTTACACCGGGGAGCTGTTTTTT.

This clonotype has at least ten counts. This chain joins TRBV20-1 and TRBJ2-7; D is unresolved. The CDR3 sequence is 15 residues long. Per the germline V gene, CDR1 is DFQATT and CDR2 is SNEGSKA (reference sequence). The V end lost 3 bases, the J end lost 7 bases, and 22 bases lay between the germline ends. CDR3 bases: TGCAGTGCTAGTTACCCGTATCCGACTGGTGGGGAGCAGTACTTC. Protein sequence: CSASYPYPTGGEQYF.

This clonotype occurred a few times. The chain recombines TRBV6-5 with TRBJ2-3; D is unclear. The CDR3 is 13 residues long. Germline V gives CDR1 MNHEY, CDR2 SVGAGI. V lost 2 bases to trimming and J lost 1 base, with 4 bases between them. CDR3 sequence reads: CASSYTGTDTQYF. The CDR3, as DNA: TGTGCCAGCAGTTACACAGGCACAGATACGCAGTATTTT.

In its sample, this clonotype was seen a few times. The V gene is TRBV9, the J gene TRBJ2-1, with D possibly TRBD2 on 5 matching bases. V gave up 7 bases and J gave up 4 bases, with 18 bases separating them. Germline V CDR1 and CDR2: SGDLS, YYNGEE. The CDR3 contains 15 residues. The CDR3 DNA sequence: TGTGCCAGCGGGAGCCGGGCCGAAAGTTACAATGAGCAGTTCTTC. Translated, it gives CASGSRAESYNEQFF.

Only a few counts were recorded for this clonotype. Given a much more abundant clone one base away, this may be a read error. V is TRBV4-1 and J is TRBJ2-3; D possibly corresponds to TRBD2 (7 bases). This CDR3 has 16 amino acids. Trimming took 0 bases from V and 4 from J, leaving 14 bases between them. Germline V gives CDR1 MGHRA, CDR2 YSYEKL. CDR3 nucleotide sequence: TGCGCCAGCAGCCAAGAGTCCCGGGGGGCCTCAGATACGCAGTATTTT. Protein product: CASSQESRGASDTQYF.

On this clonotype: A much larger clone differs by one base, so this may be a read error. The V call is TRBV14, the J call TRBJ2-3; 9 nucleotides agree with TRBD2. The length of the CDR3 is 14 residues. From germline, CDR1 is SGHDN and CDR2 FVKESK. CDR3 loop: CASSHSGSSDTRYF. In nucleotides, the CDR3 is TGTGCCAGCAGCCATAGCGGGAGTTCAGATACGCGGTATTTT. The complete variable domain, with remaining parts taken from reference TRBV14 and TRBJ2-3, reads EAGVTQFPSHSVIEKGQTVTLRCDPISGHDNLYWYRRVMGKEIKFLLHFVKESKQDESGMPNNRFLAERTGGTYSTLKVQPAELEDSGVYFCASSHSGSSDTRYFGPGTRLTVL.

This clonotype has at least ten counts. The V call is TRBV7-9, the J call TRBJ1-4; TRBD1 is a possible D gene (5 bases). The germline V and J ends were trimmed by 5 bases and 0 bases, with 16 bases remaining between them. Germline V gene lookup returns CDR1 SEHNR and CDR2 FQNEAQ (reference sequence). The CDR3 has 17 amino acids. The CDR3 region has the DNA TGTGCCAGCAGCCCCTTGGGACGGGTCGCAACTAATGAAAAACTGTTTTTT. As protein: CASSPLGRVATNEKLFF.

This clonotype was detected ten times or more. This chain uses TRBV30 with TRBJ2-3; a weak D match, TRBD2 (6 bases). CDR1 and CDR2 from the germline V gene are GTSNPN and SVGIG (reference sequence). V shed 0 bases and J shed 7 bases, with 11 bases lying between them. The CDR3 has 13 amino acids. CDR3 residues: CAWSVGGMNTQYF. The CDR3 nucleotides read TGTGCCTGGAGTGTGGGGGGTATGAATACGCAGTATTTT.

The sample holds a few counts of this clonotype. The gene calls are TRBV28 and TRBJ2-7; TRBD2 aligns across 10 bases. Germline V gives CDR1 MDHEN, CDR2 SYDVKM. This CDR3 has 16 amino acids. V dropped 5 bases and J dropped 9; count of bases not matched to a gene: 16. The CDR3 protein is CASSGGVELAGVGQYF. Written as DNA, the CDR3 is TGTGCCAGCAGTGGAGGGGTCGAGCTAGCGGGAGTCGGGCAGTACTTC.

Note on this clonotype: A much larger clonotype is one base distant, so this may be a read error. J is TRBJ2-7 and V is TRBV30, with TRBD1 identical over 11 bases. CDR3 size: 16 residues. Germline V gene sequence: CDR1 GTSNPN, CDR2 SVGIG (reference sequence). CDR3 nucleotide sequence: TGTCCCTGGAGTGCCCTCGGGACAGGGGGTTACCACGAGCAGTACTTC. Translation: CPWSALGTGGYHEQYF.

This clonotype was found many times. The V call is TRBV20-1, the J call TRBJ2-1; 8 bases map to TRBD2. Germline CDR1 and CDR2: DFQATT and SNEGSKA (reference sequence). Unmatched junction bases numbered 4, after V lost 3 bases and J lost 9 bases. This CDR3 is built from 12 residues. CDR3 sequence reads: CSASGRGSEQFF. The CDR3 coding sequence is TGCAGTGCTAGCGGGAGGGGTAGTGAGCAGTTCTTC.

This clonotype was seen at least ten times. The CDR3 loop is CATSRAKGEKLFF. In DNA form, the CDR3 reads TGTGCCACCAGTAGGGCAAAAGGAGAAAAACTGTTTTTT. V usage is TRBV24-1 and J usage is TRBJ1-4; D is ambiguous. Germline CDR1 KGHDR, CDR2 SFDVKD. This CDR3 has 13 amino acids. Between the trimmed V and J ends, which lost 6 bases and 8 bases, there was a span of 12 bases.

This clonotype was seen repeatedly, ten times or more. The chain links TRBV6-6 to TRBJ2-1; TRBD2 agrees at 16 bases. Germline trimming cut 0 bases from V and 7 bases from J; bases unmatched to any gene: 0. CDR1 is MNHNY, CDR2 SVGAGI, per germline (reference sequence). The CDR3 runs to 16 residues. CDR3 region: CASSYSGLAGGNEQFF. For the CDR3, the DNA is TGTGCCAGCAGTTACTCGGGACTAGCGGGGGGGAATGAGCAGTTCTTC.

This clonotype was observed many times. The gene calls are TRBV4-2 and TRBJ2-5; 14 bases align to TRBD2. Germline CDR1 is LGHNA and CDR2 is YNFKEQ. The CDR3 sequence is 17 residues long. Losses at the gene ends were 1 base for V and 4 bases for J; bases not matched to a gene: 5. The DNA of the CDR3 is TGTGCCAGCAGCCAAGGAGGACTAGCGGGAGGTAGAGAGACCCAGTACTTC. It is translated as CASSQGGLAGGRETQYF.